The 14 T cell receptor beta chains given below trace back to one sample, sequenced in a study of T cell responses to AZD1222 COVID-19 vaccine. Generated by immunoSEQ multiplex PCR, the TCRdb table keeps only in-frame clones and is missing some. This table has 95,000 to 150,000 clones, roughly 93% appearing once. This specimen consisted of peripheral blood, obtained on day 0 of AZD1222 vaccination. These receptor sequences come from an adult in good health.

The chain has TRBV10-3 and TRBJ2-2; perhaps TRBD1 as D (6 bases). The germline gives CDR1 ENHRY, CDR2 SYGVKD. The CDR3 runs 16 residues. The V end lost 3 bases, the J end lost 4 bases, and 15 bases lay between the germline ends. The CDR3 is CAISERRGSVTGELFF. CDR3 sequence (DNA): TGTGCCATCAGTGAACGAAGGGGGAGTGTCACCGGGGAGCTGTTTTTT.

The V and J genes are TRBV28 and TRBJ2-5, with a weak D call TRBD2 (5 bases). Germline V gene lookup returns CDR1 MDHEN and CDR2 SYDVKM. V lost 7 bases to trimming and J lost 5 bases, with 8 bases between them. The CDR3 is 11 residues long. The CDR3: CASTPGETQYF. Here the CDR3 DNA reads TGTGCCAGCACCCCGGGGGAGACCCAGTACTTC.

V usage is TRBV27 and J usage is TRBJ2-7; weak D call: TRBD1 (7 bases). Germline loops: CDR1 MNHEY, CDR2 SMNVEV (reference sequence). The CDR3 consists of 14 residues. The V gene lost 4 bases and the J gene lost 3 bases, with 13 bases spanning the gap. CDR3 amino acids: CASSYRGGNYEQYF. Here the CDR3 DNA reads TGTGCCAGCAGTTACAGGGGAGGCAACTACGAGCAGTACTTC.

The chain combines TRBV18 with TRBJ1-1, with D hard to call. The CDR3 totals 15 residues. The germline gives CDR1 KGHSH, CDR2 LQKENI. Deletions cut 0 bases from V and 4 bases from J, with 12 bases between. Here the CDR3 reads CASSPPSTAGTEAFF. CDR3 in DNA: TGTGCCAGCTCACCACCGAGTACGGCGGGCACTGAAGCTTTCTTT.

The chain carries TRBV11-3 and TRBJ2-1; TRBD2 matches at 7 bases. The CDR3 is 16 residues long. Per the germline V gene, CDR1 is SGHNT and CDR2 is YENEEA. V shed 4 bases, J shed 8 bases, and the junction held 14 bases outside the gene matches. The CDR3 DNA sequence: TGTGCCAGCAGCTCGGGACTAATGGATGGCACCCATGAGCAGTTCTTC. Protein product: CASSSGLMDGTHEQFF.

This chain connects TRBV7-8 to TRBJ2-1; 7 nucleotides agree with TRBD2. V was pared by 5 bases and J by 10 bases, with 14 bases of the junction left unmatched. The CDR3 sequence is 15 residues long. Germline CDR1 SGHVS, CDR2 FQNEAQ. The DNA for the CDR3 is TGTGCCAGCAGCCCCCTGACGAAGACTAGCAGCGAGCAGTTCTTC. This gives the protein CASSPLTKTSSEQFF.

This chain links TRBV18 with TRBJ1-1; weak D call: TRBD1 (5 bases). With 5 bases removed from V and 1 base from J, the gap between germline ends came to 8 bases. CDR1 KGHSH and CDR2 LQKENI come from the germline V gene. The CDR3 contains 13 residues. CDR3 nucleotide sequence: TGTGCCAGCTCATCGACAGAGAACACTGAAGCTTTCTTT. This encodes CASSSTENTEAFF.

This chain links TRBV27 with TRBJ2-1; the match to TRBD2 covers 13 bases. J was trimmed by 12 bases and V by 4 bases; bases with no gene match: 12. The germline V gene encodes CDR1 MNHEY and CDR2 SMNVEV (reference sequence). There are 16 residues in the CDR3. The CDR3 nucleotides read TGTGCCAGCAGTTATGGAGGACTAGCGGGAGTAACCGGGCAGTTCTTC. Residues: CASSYGGLAGVTGQFF.

The chain joins TRBV6-2 or TRBV6-3 to TRBJ2-1, with D unclear. V lost 4 bases to trimming and J lost 6 bases, with 4 bases between them. Germline values: CDR1 MNHEY, CDR2 SVGEGT. There are 11 residues in the CDR3. CDR3 amino acids: CASSLLNEQFF. The CDR3 region has the DNA TGTGCCAGCAGTTTACTCAATGAGCAGTTCTTC.

V gene TRBV7-9 combines with J gene TRBJ1-4; 7 bases line up with TRBD1. V lost 11 bases to trimming and J lost 5 bases; unmatched junction nucleotides: 8. Germline CDR1 reads SEHNR; CDR2 reads FQNEAQ (reference sequence). The CDR3 spans 13 residues. The CDR3 sequence is CACTGTENEKLFF. CDR3 DNA: TGTGCCTGCACCGGGACAGAAAATGAAAAACTGTTTTTT. The full variable domain, its missing parts supplied by reference TRBV7-9 and TRBJ1-4, is DTGVSQNPRHKITKRGQNVTFRCDPISEHNRLYWYRQTLGQGPEFLTYFQNEAQLEKSRLLSDRFSAERPKGSFSTLEIQRTEQGDSAMYLCACTGTENEKLFFGSGTQLSVL.

This clone turned up a few times. The rearrangement links TRBV19 to TRBJ2-1; D gene uncertain. CDR3 length: 11 residues. Trimming took 7 bases from V and 3 from J, leaving 4 bases between them. CDR1 and CDR2 from the germline V gene are LNHDA and SQIVND (reference sequence). CDR3 nucleotides: TGTGCCAGTAATAGCTACAATGAGCAGTTCTTC. Amino acids: CASNSYNEQFF. The whole variable domain, remainder taken from reference TRBV19 and TRBJ2-1, is DGGITQSPKYLFRKEGQNVTLSCEQNLNHDAMYWYRQDPGQGLRLIYYSQIVNDFQKGDIAEGYSVSREKKESFPLTVTSAQKNPTAFYLCASNSYNEQFFGPGTRLTVL.

The chain couples TRBV5-4 to TRBJ1-5; D is possibly TRBD1 (5 bases). Germline V CDR1 and CDR2: SGHNT, YYREEE (reference sequence). With 4 bases removed from V and 3 bases from J, the gap between germline ends came to 11 bases. This CDR3 is 14 amino acids long. CDR3 sequence reads: CASSLGGTNQPQHF. CDR3 nucleotides: TGTGCCAGCAGCCTCGGGGGGACCAATCAGCCCCAGCATTTT.

The V and J genes are TRBV5-1 and TRBJ2-7; TRBD2 matches 9 bases. The length of the CDR3 is 16 residues. V dropped 3 bases and J dropped 2; count of bases not matched to a gene: 9. The V gene's germline CDR1 is SGHRS and CDR2 YFSETQ. The CDR3 region is CASSSWLAGKTYEQYF. In DNA, the CDR3 is TGCGCCAGCAGCTCGTGGCTAGCGGGGAAGACCTACGAGCAGTACTTC.

This chain connects TRBV9 to TRBJ2-1, with TRBD2 matching 7 bases. Unmatched junction bases numbered 13, after V lost 4 bases and J lost 9 bases. This CDR3 is built from 15 residues. Looked up from germline, CDR1 is SGDLS and CDR2 is YYNGEE. The CDR3 protein is CASSFPGGGVTEQFF. CDR3 DNA: TGTGCCAGCAGCTTCCCGGGGGGTGGGGTAACTGAGCAGTTCTTC.